The TCR beta chain described here comes from a study of Graves' ophthalmopathy and Graves' hyperthyroidism. This clonotype has just a few counts. There are 19 residues in the CDR3. Germline trimming cut 2 bases from V and 4 bases from J; bases unmatched to any gene: 16. Germline V CDR1 and CDR2: LGHNA, YSLEER. Amplification targeted the TCR beta CDR3 regions, with RNA transcripts as the source material. The library came from an HTBI-primed first-round RT-PCR and a second-round multiplex PCR. TCRdb re-analysed the multiplex PCR reads in MiXCR, keeping a single row per CDR3 protein. The table has about 660,000 distinct CDR3 sequences, 35% to 45% seen once.

This chain connects TRBV4-3 to TRBJ2-2; 7 nucleotides line up with TRBD1. The sequence was obtained from an adult man with Graves' ophthalmopathy. Sequencing used peripheral blood. CDR3 sequence reads: CASSQFSEGQPRVTGELFF. The CDR3 DNA reads TGCGCCAGCAGCCAATTTTCCGAGGGACAGCCCAGGGTCACCGGGGAGCTGTTTTTT.